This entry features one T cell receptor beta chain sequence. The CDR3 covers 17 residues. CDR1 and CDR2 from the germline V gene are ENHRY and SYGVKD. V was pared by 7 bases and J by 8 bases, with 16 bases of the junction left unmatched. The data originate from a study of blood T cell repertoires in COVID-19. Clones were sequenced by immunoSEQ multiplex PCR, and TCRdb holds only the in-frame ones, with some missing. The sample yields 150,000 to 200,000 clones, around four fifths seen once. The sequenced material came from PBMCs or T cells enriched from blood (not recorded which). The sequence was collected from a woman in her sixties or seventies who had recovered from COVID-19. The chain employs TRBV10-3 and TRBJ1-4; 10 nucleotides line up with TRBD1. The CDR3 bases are TGTGCCATCAAGCCGGGACAGGGGAATCCAGACGAAGAAAAACTGTTTTTT. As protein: CAIKPGQGNPDEEKLFF.